A single sample gave rise to the 21 T cell receptor beta chains below, sequenced in a study of cytomegalovirus exposure and HLA in healthy donors. 60 Vbeta and 13 Jbeta primers were used in PCR. Measured with immunoSEQ multiplex PCR; TCRdb has only the in-frame clones, and not every one. The table has roughly 180,000 clones, 82% seen once. The sample comprised PBMCs. These receptors all stem from a man in his forties in good health and CMV-seronegative.

V and J are TRBV4-2 and TRBJ2-7; 12 bases match TRBD2. Trimming removed 0 bases from V and 9 bases from J; junction bases left unmatched: 12. From germline, CDR1 is LGHNA and CDR2 YNFKEQ. This CDR3 contains 17 residues. For the CDR3, the DNA is TGTGCCAGCAGCCAAGAGACTAGCGGGAGTATCCGGGGGGGGCAGTACTTC. This translates into CASSQETSGSIRGGQYF.

This rearrangement joins TRBV27 to TRBJ2-5; the D gene is possibly TRBD1 (6 bases). The V end lost 2 bases, the J end lost 3 bases, and 22 bases lay between the germline ends. The CDR3 consists of 18 residues. Germline assignment: CDR1 MNHEY and CDR2 SMNVEV (reference sequence). The CDR3 region has the DNA TGTGCCAGCAGTTTAGTGGCCCCACAGGGTCCTCAGGAAGAGACCCAGTACTTC. Translating gives CASSLVAPQGPQEETQYF.

This clone appeared once. The chain carries TRBV4-2 and TRBJ2-5; the match to TRBD1 covers 7 bases. The J segment lost 3 bases and the V segment lost 0 bases, leaving 7 bases of the junction unmatched. CDR3 size: 16 residues. Germline loops: CDR1 LGHNA, CDR2 YNFKEQ. CDR3 protein: CASSQESGQPKETQYF. The CDR3 DNA sequence: TGTGCCAGCAGCCAAGAGTCGGGACAGCCCAAAGAGACCCAGTACTTC.

The chain links TRBV18 to TRBJ1-3, with D unclear. The germline V gene encodes CDR1 KGHSH and CDR2 LQKENI. CDR3 length: 15 amino acids. Trimming shortened V by 0 bases and J by 4 bases, and 10 bases separated the two germline ends. In DNA, the CDR3 is TGTGCCAGCTCACCACCGACCGGGGTCGGAAACACCATATATTTT. Translation: CASSPPTGVGNTIYF.

The chain joins TRBV5-1 to TRBJ2-3; D gene uncertain. Trimming removed 5 bases from V and 3 bases from J, with 16 bases in between. The length of the CDR3 is 15 residues. Germline V gene data show CDR1 as SGHRS and CDR2 as YFSETQ. The DNA for the CDR3 is TGCGCCAGCAGTGAGAGCGAACCCGGGACAGATACGCAGTATTTT. It yields the protein CASSESEPGTDTQYF.

The rearrangement links TRBV15 to TRBJ2-5; maybe TRBD1 (5 bases). CDR3 length equals 14 residues. CDR1 is LNHNV, CDR2 YYDKDF, per germline (reference sequence). Trimming cost V 5 bases and J 2 bases, with 12 bases left between them. DNA for the CDR3: TGTGCCACCAGCGACAGACGGCTACAAGAGACCCAGTACTTC. It specifies CATSDRRLQETQYF.

The chain recombines TRBV5-6 with TRBJ2-7; 8 bases match TRBD2. Germline V gene sequence: CDR1 SGHDT, CDR2 YYEEEE. There are 14 residues in the CDR3. The V gene end was trimmed by 4 bases and the J gene end by 6 bases; junction bases not matched to a gene: 9. The CDR3 sequence is CASSALAGSPEQYF. DNA of the CDR3: TGTGCCAGCAGCGCATTAGCGGGGTCCCCCGAGCAGTACTTC.

There are a few counts of this clone. V gene TRBV4-1 combines with J gene TRBJ1-2; D is perhaps TRBD1 (5 bases). The CDR3 covers 14 residues. The germline V gene encodes CDR1 MGHRA and CDR2 YSYEKL. V lost 4 bases to trimming and J lost 4 bases, with 13 bases between them. Written as DNA, the CDR3 is TGCGCCAGCAGCCCAGGCAATGGGGCCTATGGCTACACCTTC. Its translation: CASSPGNGAYGYTF.

Remarks on this clone: The junction differs from germline at one of its ends, possibly a read error. This sequence joins TRBV7-9 and TRBJ1-5; 9 bases are a match to TRBD1. The CDR3 is 15 residues long. The germline gives CDR1 SEHNR, CDR2 FQNEAQ (reference sequence). CDR3 DNA sequence: TGTTCCAGCAGCTTACCCGGGACAGGGATTCAGCCCCAGCATTTT. This codes for CSSSLPGTGIQPQHF.

This clone was counted between two and nine times. The chain carries TRBV29-1 and TRBJ2-3; the D gene is possibly TRBD2 (7 bases). Looked up from germline, CDR1 is SQVTM and CDR2 is ANQGSEA. The V gene lost 8 bases and the J gene lost 5 bases, with 26 bases spanning the gap. This CDR3 comprises 16 residues. The CDR3 DNA is TGCAGCCAACATGGCGGAGGGGGGGCCTGTCAAGATACGCAGTATTTT. It is translated as CSQHGGGGACQDTQYF.

The sample holds a few counts of this clone. The chain couples TRBV11-3 to TRBJ1-2, with 9 bases aligning to TRBD1. V shed 5 bases, J shed 2 bases, and the junction held 3 bases outside the gene matches. Germline V gene sequence: CDR1 SGHNT, CDR2 YENEEA. The CDR3 covers 14 residues. The CDR3 nucleotides are TGTGCCAGCAGCCCCGGACAGGGGAACTATGGCTACACCTTC. Its protein product is CASSPGQGNYGYTF. Supplemented by reference TRBV11-3 and TRBJ1-2, the full variable domain reads EAGVVQSPRYKIIEKKQPVAFWCNPISGHNTLYWYLQNLGQGPELLIRYENEEAVDDSQLPKDRFSAERLKGVDSTLKIQPAELGDSAVYLCASSPGQGNYGYTFGSGTRLTVV.

The rearrangement joins TRBV30 to TRBJ1-1; TRBD1 aligns across 8 bases. Germline trimming cut 2 bases from V and 4 bases from J; bases unmatched to any gene: 15. This CDR3 contains 17 residues. The germline CDR1 and CDR2 sequences are GTSNPN and SVGIG (reference sequence). The CDR3 protein is CAWSLSTRKTGVTEAFF. CDR3 sequence (DNA): TGTGCCTGGAGTTTGAGCACCAGGAAGACAGGGGTCACTGAAGCTTTCTTT.

The chain is built from TRBV9 and TRBJ2-7, with 8 nucleotides matching TRBD1. The ends lost 3 bases at V and 1 base at J; junction bases unmatched: 3. The CDR3 length is 14 residues. Germline V gives CDR1 SGDLS, CDR2 YYNGEE. The CDR3 nucleotides are TGTGCCAGCAGCGCGGACAGGGTTTCCTACGAGCAGTACTTC. Translating it yields CASSADRVSYEQYF. Variable domain in full (rest from reference TRBV9 and TRBJ2-7): DSGVTQTPKHLITATGQRVTLRCSPRSGDLSVYWYQQSLDQGLQFLIQYYNGEERAKGNILERFSAQQFPDLHSELNLSSLELGDSALYFCASSADRVSYEQYFGPGTRLTVT.

This clone was detected only once. The V and J genes are TRBV5-4 and TRBJ2-3, with 8 bases matching TRBD2. Germline CDR1 reads SGHNT; CDR2 reads YYREEE (reference sequence). The J segment lost 2 bases and the V segment lost 0 bases, leaving 5 bases of the junction unmatched. CDR3 length: 16 amino acids. The CDR3 coding sequence is TGTGCCAGCAGCTTGGCCGGACTAGCAGTCACAGATACGCAGTATTTT. Protein product: CASSLAGLAVTDTQYF. The whole variable domain, remainder taken from reference TRBV5-4 and TRBJ2-3, is ETGVTQSPTHLIKTRGQQVTLRCSSQSGHNTVSWYQQALGQGPQFIFQYYREEENGRGNFPPRFSGLQFPNYSSELNVNALELDDSALYLCASSLAGLAVTDTQYFGPGTRLTVL.

This chain connects TRBV9 to TRBJ1-2; TRBD1 matches at 7 bases. The V segment lost 3 bases and the J segment 5 bases; nucleotides outside the gene matches: 16. The germline gives CDR1 SGDLS, CDR2 YYNGEE. CDR3 length equals 17 residues. The CDR3 sequence: CASSADVGPRGEYGYTF. The CDR3 DNA follows: TGTGCCAGCAGCGCGGACGTAGGACCCAGGGGGGAATATGGCTACACCTTC.

The chain combines TRBV5-1 with TRBJ2-7; 7 bases match TRBD1. CDR3 length: 14 residues. CDR1 is SGHRS and CDR2 is YFSETQ in the germline V gene. V lost 4 bases to trimming and J lost 2 bases; unmatched junction nucleotides: 6. The CDR3 nucleotides read TGCGCCAGCAGCGTCGGGCAGGGGGCCTACGAGCAGTACTTC. Amino acids: CASSVGQGAYEQYF.

The rearrangement links TRBV15 to TRBJ2-5, with 7 bases fitting TRBD2. V lost 6 bases and J lost 3; bases outside the gene matches: 7. This CDR3 region has 14 residues. Looked up from germline, CDR1 is LNHNV and CDR2 is YYDKDF (reference sequence). CDR3 sequence: CATRRASGEETQYF. DNA of the CDR3: TGTGCCACCAGACGGGCTAGCGGAGAAGAGACCCAGTACTTC.

This clone was seen a few times. The chain has TRBV5-6 and TRBJ2-7; perhaps TRBD2 as D (6 bases). CDR1 and CDR2 from the germline V gene are SGHDT and YYEEEE. Trimming took off 4 bases at V and 6 bases at J, with 14 bases between the two ends. There are 13 residues in the CDR3. DNA for the CDR3: TGTGCCAGCAGCCCCCGGTTCGGGGGCGAGCAGTACTTC. It specifies CASSPRFGGEQYF.

The rearrangement links TRBV7-3 to TRBJ2-7; 7 nucleotides line up with TRBD2. The CDR3 spans 15 residues. The germline CDR1 and CDR2 sequences are SGHTA and FQGTGA. With 1 base clipped from V and 2 bases from J, the junction kept 5 bases outside the gene matches. The CDR3 is CASSLMGGEPYEQYF. CDR3 DNA sequence: TGTGCCAGCAGCTTAATGGGGGGGGAACCCTACGAGCAGTACTTC. The variable domain in full, completed from reference TRBV7-3 and TRBJ2-7, reads GAGVSQTPSNKVTEKGKYVELRCDPISGHTALYWYRQSLGQGPEFLIYFQGTGAADDSGLPNDRFFAVRPEGSVSTLKIQRTERGDSAVYLCASSLMGGEPYEQYFGPGTRLTVT.

This CDR3 reads CASSSRREATYNEQFF. The DNA of the CDR3 is TGTGCCAGCAGTTCGAGGCGGGAGGCAACCTACAATGAGCAGTTCTTC. This chain uses TRBV6-5 with TRBJ2-1; 8 bases fit TRBD2. Germline V lookup: CDR1 MNHEY, CDR2 SVGAGI. The CDR3 extends over 16 amino acids. J lost 2 bases, V lost 4 bases, and 7 bases had no gene match.

This rearrangement joins TRBV11-3 to TRBJ2-3; TRBD1 aligns across 9 bases. The CDR3 has 16 amino acids. J lost 2 bases, V lost 1 base, and 4 bases had no gene match. Germline lookup yields CDR1 SGHNT and CDR2 YENEEA. In DNA, the CDR3 is TGTGCCAGCAGCTTAGGGGACAGGGCTTACACAGATACGCAGTATTTT. This sequence encodes CASSLGDRAYTDTQYF.